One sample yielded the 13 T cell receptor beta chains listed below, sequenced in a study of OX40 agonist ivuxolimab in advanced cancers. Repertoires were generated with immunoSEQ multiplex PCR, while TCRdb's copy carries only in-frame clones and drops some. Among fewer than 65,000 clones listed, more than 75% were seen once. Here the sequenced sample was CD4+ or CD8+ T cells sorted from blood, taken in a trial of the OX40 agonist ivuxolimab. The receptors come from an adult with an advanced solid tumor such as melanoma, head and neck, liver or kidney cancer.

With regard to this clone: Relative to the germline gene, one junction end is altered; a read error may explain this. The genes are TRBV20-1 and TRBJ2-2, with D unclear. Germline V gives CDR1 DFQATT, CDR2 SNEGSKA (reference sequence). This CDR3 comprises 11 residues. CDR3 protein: CSGQNSGELFF. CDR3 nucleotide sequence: TGCAGTGGTCAGAACAGCGGGGAGCTGTTTTTT.

CDR3 amino acids: CASSLSPGTGAQETQYF. CDR3 DNA: TGCGCCAGCAGCCTTTCCCCCGGGACAGGGGCGCAAGAGACCCAGTACTTC. The J gene is TRBJ2-5, the V gene TRBV4-1, with 10 bases lining up with TRBD1. CDR3 length: 17 residues. V gave up 4 bases and J gave up 2 bases; unmatched junction bases: 10. Germline CDR1 MGHRA, CDR2 YSYEKL.

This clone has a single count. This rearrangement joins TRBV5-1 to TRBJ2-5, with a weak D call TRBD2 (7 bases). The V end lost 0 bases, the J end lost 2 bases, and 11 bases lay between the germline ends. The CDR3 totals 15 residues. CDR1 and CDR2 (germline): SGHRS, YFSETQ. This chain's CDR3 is CASSLGAGAQETQYF. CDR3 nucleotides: TGCGCCAGCAGCTTGGGTGCGGGGGCACAAGAGACCCAGTACTTC.

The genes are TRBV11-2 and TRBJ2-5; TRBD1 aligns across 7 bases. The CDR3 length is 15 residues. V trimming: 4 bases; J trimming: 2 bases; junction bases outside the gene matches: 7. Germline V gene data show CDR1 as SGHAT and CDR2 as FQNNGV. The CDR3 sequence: CASSSLRGKQETQYF. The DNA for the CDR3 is TGTGCCAGCAGCTCGCTCAGGGGGAAACAAGAGACCCAGTACTTC. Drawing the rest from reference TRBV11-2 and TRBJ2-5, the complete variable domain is EAGVAQSPRYKIIEKRQSVAFWCNPISGHATLYWYQQILGQGPKLLIQFQNNGVVDDSQLPKDRFSAERLKGVDSTLKIQPAKLEDSAVYLCASSSLRGKQETQYFGPGTRLLVL.

CDR3 in DNA: TGTGCCAGTAGTCTCGAGGGACAGCCCACCGTCCCCCAGCATTTT. Protein sequence: CASSLEGQPTVPQHF. The rearrangement links TRBV19 to TRBJ1-5, with 7 bases lining up with TRBD1. Germline V gene data show CDR1 as LNHDA and CDR2 as SQIVND (reference sequence). V dropped 5 bases and J dropped 10; count of bases not matched to a gene: 14. This CDR3 is 15 amino acids long. The full variable domain, with the rest looked up from reference TRBV19 and TRBJ1-5, is DGGITQSPKYLFRKEGQNVTLSCEQNLNHDAMYWYRQDPGQGLRLIYYSQIVNDFQKGDIAEGYSVSREKKESFPLTVTSAQKNPTAFYLCASSLEGQPTVPQHFGDGTRLSIL.

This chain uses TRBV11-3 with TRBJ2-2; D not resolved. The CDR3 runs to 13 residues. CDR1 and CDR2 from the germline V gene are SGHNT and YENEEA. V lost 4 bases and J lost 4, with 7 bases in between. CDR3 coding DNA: TGTGCCAGCAGCTCCTCGTCCACCGGGGAGCTGTTTTTT. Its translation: CASSSSSTGELFF.

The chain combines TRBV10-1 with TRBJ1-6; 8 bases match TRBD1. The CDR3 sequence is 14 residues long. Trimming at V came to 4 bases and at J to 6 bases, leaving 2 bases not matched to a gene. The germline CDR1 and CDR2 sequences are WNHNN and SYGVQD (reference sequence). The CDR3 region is CASSAGQVNSPLHF. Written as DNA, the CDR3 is TGCGCCAGCAGTGCGGGACAGGTTAATTCACCCCTCCACTTT.

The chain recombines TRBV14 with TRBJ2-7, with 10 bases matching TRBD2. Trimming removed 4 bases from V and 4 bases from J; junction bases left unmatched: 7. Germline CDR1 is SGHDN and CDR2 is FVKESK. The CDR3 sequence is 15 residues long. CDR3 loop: CASSPSGRAEYEQYF. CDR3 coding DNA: TGTGCCAGCAGCCCGAGCGGGAGGGCCGAGTACGAGCAGTACTTC.

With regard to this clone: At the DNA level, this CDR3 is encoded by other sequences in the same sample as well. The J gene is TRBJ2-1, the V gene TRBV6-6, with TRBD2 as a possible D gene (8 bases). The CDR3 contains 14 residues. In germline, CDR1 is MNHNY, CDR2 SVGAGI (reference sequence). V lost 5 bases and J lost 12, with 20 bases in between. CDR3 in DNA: TGTGCCAGCAGTGCGGGACTAGAGGGGGCCCGGCAGTTCTTC. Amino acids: CASSAGLEGARQFF.

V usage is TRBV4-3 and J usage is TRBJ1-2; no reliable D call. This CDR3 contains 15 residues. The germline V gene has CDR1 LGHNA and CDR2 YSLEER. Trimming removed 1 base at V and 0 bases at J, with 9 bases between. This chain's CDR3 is CASSQGVSTNYGYTF. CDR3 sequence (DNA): TGCGCCAGCAGCCAAGGTGTATCCACTAACTATGGCTACACCTTC.

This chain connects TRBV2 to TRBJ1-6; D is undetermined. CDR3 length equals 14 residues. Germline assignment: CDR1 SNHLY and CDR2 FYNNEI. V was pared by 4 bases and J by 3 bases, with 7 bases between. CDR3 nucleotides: TGTGCCAGCAGTGGCGGGAACTATAATTCACCCCTCCACTTT. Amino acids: CASSGGNYNSPLHF.

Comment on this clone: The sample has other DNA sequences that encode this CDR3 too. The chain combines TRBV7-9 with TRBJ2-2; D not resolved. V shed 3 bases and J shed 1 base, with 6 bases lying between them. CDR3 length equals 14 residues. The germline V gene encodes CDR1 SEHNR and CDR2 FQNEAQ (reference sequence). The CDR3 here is CASSLRRNTGELFF. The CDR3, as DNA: TGTGCCAGCAGCTTGAGACGGAACACCGGGGAGCTGTTTTTT.

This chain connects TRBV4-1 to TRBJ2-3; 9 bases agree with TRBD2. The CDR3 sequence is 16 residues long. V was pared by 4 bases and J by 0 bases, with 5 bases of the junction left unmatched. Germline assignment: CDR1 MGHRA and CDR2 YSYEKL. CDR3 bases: TGCGCCAGCAGCCTACGACTAGCGGCTAGCACAGATACGCAGTATTTT. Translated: CASSLRLAASTDTQYF.